The entry below gives a single T cell receptor (beta chain) sequence along with its context. Antigen unknown. This PCR relied on a set of 60 Vbeta primers and 13 Jbeta primers. The assay was immunoSEQ multiplex PCR, and TCRdb's table has in-frame clones only and misses some. The table lists approximately 92,000 clones, more than 65% of them singletons. The data are from a study of cytomegalovirus exposure and HLA in healthy donors. As for the study in general: Among 398 genotyped donors, around 77% fell in the Caucasian-associated ancestry cluster.

Study-wide findings and caveats: There were 160 or so TCR beta chains listed as cytomegalovirus-associated. Rarity characterized most TCR sequences, yet some public TCRs appeared in many donors. Sequencing had likely introduced a cluster of highly shared sequence variants as an artifact.

This clonotype was obtained from a man between 60 and 70 years old in good health and CMV-seronegative. Material for sequencing was PBMCs.

The CDR3 nucleotides read TGTGCCAGTAGTAAAGTCCCACAGGGGCAGCAGCCCCAGCATTTT. It is translated as CASSKVPQGQQPQHF. The V and J genes are TRBV19 and TRBJ1-5, with 7 bases lining up with TRBD1. The CDR3 is made up of 15 amino acids. CDR1 LNHDA and CDR2 SQIVND come from the germline V gene (reference sequence). The V segment lost 4 bases and the J segment 7 bases; nucleotides outside the gene matches: 10. The whole variable domain, filled in from reference TRBV19 and TRBJ1-5, reads DGGITQSPKYLFRKEGQNVTLSCEQNLNHDAMYWYRQDPGQGLRLIYYSQIVNDFQKGDIAEGYSVSREKKESFPLTVTSAQKNPTAFYLCASSKVPQGQQPQHFGDGTRLSIL.